This T cell receptor beta chain stems from a study of shared clonotypes between healthy human individuals. TCRdb's table, derived via immunoSEQ multiplex PCR, lists solely in-frame clones and lacks some. Among roughly 2,500,000 clones, roughly 93% were seen once, and the ten largest hold approximately 0.37%. To note about this clone: Its specificity is unknown.

Notes on the study in general: Sampling involved blood alone; tissue repertoires likely differ.

CDR1 SGHRS and CDR2 YFSETQ come from the germline V gene. CDR3 length equals 15 residues. The V and J ends lost 4 bases and 6 bases, in that order; junction bases with no gene match: 8. The study drew its donors from healthy HIV-negative adults without recent acute infections or vaccinations. CD4+ cells yielded CD45RA+ naive and CD45RA-negative memory subsets. The chain has TRBV5-1 and TRBJ1-5, with 9 positions matching TRBD1. This TCR derives from a man younger than 35 in good health. Some clones in this sample may be carry-over from other donors' samples. Sequencing was performed on naive CD4+ T cells from PBMCs. Subset in this sample: CD45RA+ positively selected. CDR3 residues: CASSPTGGFFQPQHF. The CDR3 DNA is TGCGCCAGCAGCCCGACAGGGGGTTTCTTTCAGCCCCAGCATTTT.